This T cell receptor beta chain was identified in a study of blood T cells in healthy people across ages. Overall study: About one barcoded beta molecule per two T cells was captured by template switching.

It was about 9.4 milliliters of peripheral blood that were drawn from each donor. The V end lost 3 bases, the J end lost 4 bases, and 11 bases lay between the germline ends. The CDR3 is 14 amino acids. Germline lookup yields CDR1 SNHLY and CDR2 FYNNEI. Note on this clonotype: Its specificity is not known.

Study outcomes and limitations: Investigators viewed diversity estimates from one million T cells as underestimates, the study reported. Unknown donor CMV status possibly confounded expanded clonotype changes.

A second about 6 to 12 cycle PCR used barcoded and J-beta primers. TCRdb independently ran MiXCR on the 5' RACE reads; one entry per CDR3 protein. The sample holds 450,000 to 700,000 distinct CDR3 sequences; 25% to 30% are singletons and the top ten take about 18%. The source is a woman between 65 and 79 years old in good health. Sequenced input: blood. The chain is built from TRBV2 and TRBJ2-3, with D hard to call. In DNA form, the CDR3 reads TGTGCCAGCAGTGACGTAGGTATGCCAGATACGCAGTATTTT. This translates into CASSDVGMPDTQYF.